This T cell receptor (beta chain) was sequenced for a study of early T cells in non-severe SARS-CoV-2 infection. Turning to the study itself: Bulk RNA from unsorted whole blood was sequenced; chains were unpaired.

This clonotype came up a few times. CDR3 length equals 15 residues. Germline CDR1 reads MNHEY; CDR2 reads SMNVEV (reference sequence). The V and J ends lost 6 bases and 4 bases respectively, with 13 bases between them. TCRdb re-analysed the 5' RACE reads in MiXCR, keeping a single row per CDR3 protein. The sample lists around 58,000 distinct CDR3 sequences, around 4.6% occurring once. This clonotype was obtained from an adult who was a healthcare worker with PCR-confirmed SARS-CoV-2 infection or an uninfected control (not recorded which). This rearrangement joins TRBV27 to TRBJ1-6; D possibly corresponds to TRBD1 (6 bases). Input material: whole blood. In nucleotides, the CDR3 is TGTGCCAGCAGGATTGGACAGCCTTATAATTCACCCCTCCACTTT. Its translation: CASRIGQPYNSPLHF.